This TCR beta chain was captured by sequencing in a study of T cells in Graves' hyperthyroidism and ophthalmopathy (dated by TCRdb to about 2019). Looking at the study overall: Peripheral blood samples were taken at initial diagnosis, before any treatment was given. Prospective prediction of ophthalmopathy was tested in an independent validation cohort consisting of 18 to 20 hyperthyroidism patients and 15 to 17 patients who later progressed to ophthalmopathy. Thyroid tissue and blood T-cell repertoires from six Graves' hyperthyroidism patients were also compared in the study. The approximately 100 discovery patients were divided at random into training and test sets in a 7:3 ratio. The paper reports TCR Vbeta CDR3 sequencing of roughly 140 peripheral blood samples: under 45 ophthalmopathy, roughly 74 hyperthyroidism and 17 progressor patients. After sampling, hyperthyroidism patients received methimazole starting at 30 mg daily, and ophthalmopathy patients received high-dose intravenous methylprednisolone. To identify distinguishing TCR V-J signatures, a discovery cohort of 100 patients was used, comprising 40 to 45 with Graves' ophthalmopathy and 57 with stable Graves' hyperthyroidism.

Remarks on this clonotype: Its antigen is still unknown. Base-call qualities are not available, and no considerably larger clone is one nucleotide away.

In the ophthalmopathy patients, disease was moderately to severely active, with a Clinical Activity Score of 3 or more, a NOSPECS grade of 4 or more, and a duration of less than 3 months. The study excluded patients with uncontrolled infections, other autoimmune diseases, pregnancy or lactation. Diagnoses were established on the basis of clinical symptoms, serum thyroxine and TRAb, thyroid ultrasound, and orbital computed tomography. PBMCs were isolated from 8 to 10 ml of fresh peripheral blood by Ficoll-Paque density gradient centrifugation. Trizol reagent was used to extract total RNA, and RNA quality was then checked on an Agilent 2100 Bioanalyzer. V lost 5 bases and J lost 8 bases; the stretch between them is 7 bases long. In the germline V gene, CDR1 corresponds to MDHEN and CDR2 to SYDVKM. The CDR3 starts with the cysteine, ends with the phenylalanine, and has 11 residues. The CDR3 DNA has 33 bases and is translated from base 1.

On the study overall, not on this receptor specifically: In validation, the model predicted progression to ophthalmopathy with roughly 70% sensitivity and approximately 74% specificity, a median of around six months before onset. Sample size was not statistically predetermined, and blinding of investigators to group allocation was not performed. Blood samples also contained most of the expanded thyroid clonotypes (frequency above 0.001), which suggests that blood repertoires may reflect thyroid immune responses. A 13 V-J signature model separated ophthalmopathy from stable hyperthyroidism, with about 88% sensitivity and 81.08% specificity in cross-validation and 80%/75% in testing.

The TCR beta CDR3 regions were amplified from the RNA transcripts. A first-round RT-PCR of the TCR CDR3 used the HTBI primer set with the Qiagen OneStep RT-PCR kit. Libraries were constructed in a second round of multiplex PCR, after which size selection and purification were carried out. Paired-end sequencing of the libraries was performed with 100 bp reads on an Illumina HiSeq2000. The published analysis was carried out like this. SOAPnuke was used to process the raw data, removing reads that contained adapters or uncalled bases, had a mean Phred below 15, or lacked an exact match to the constant primer or identifier. COPE v1.2.5 was used to merge high-quality paired reads, and clonotypes were defined as unique nucleotide sequences. MiTCR v1.1 was used to align the clonotypes against IMGT TRBV, TRBD and TRBJ reference segments. The analysis was restricted to V-J combinations with a frequency above 0.0001, which together covered 98% to 99.2% of the repertoires. A TCS score was defined as the ratio of F50 (clonal expansion) to E x V (chaos), with BLOSUM62-based TCRdist applied between CDR3 peptides within each V-J. Welch's t-statistics and random forest reduced roughly 500 V-J features to around 14, which were used in a naive Bayes classifier (R e1071). The public reads were reprocessed in TCRdb via fastp at Q25 and MiXCR, keeping in-frame beta chains. Rows with a matching CDR3 protein are joined into one entry that keeps the most common DNA and genes. These V and J calls originate from TCRdb's pipeline instead of the authors' own analysis. This sample holds 500,000 to 550,000 distinct CDR3 sequences; nearly 20% were observed only once. About 45% of the sample lies in the top ten.

The receptor was derived from a man aged 40-50 years with Graves' ophthalmopathy. Recombination linked TRBV28 to TRBJ1-5, with the D gene call left open. The specimen sequenced was blood. The CDR3 region reads CASSAGEPQHF. The base sequence is TGTGCCAGCAGTGCTGGAGAGCCCCAGCATTTT.